This TCR beta chain was obtained from a study of T cell repertoires in cytomegalovirus infection. Background on the study: Matching HLA type and CMV infection were both indicated by public TCR beta signatures. Study outcomes and limitations: Totalled public TCR beta family frequency picked out people who carried CMV plus the relevant HLA. What dominated the ex vivo response were HLA-C-restricted CMV-specific TCR beta clonotypes.

This clonotype was picked up many times. Its antigen is as yet unknown. Trimming took 6 bases from V and 4 from J; bases not matched to a gene: 8. The CDR3 consists of 15 residues. The germline V gene encodes CDR1 MNHEY and CDR2 SMNVEV (reference sequence). TCRdb ran MiXCR on the reads and lists one entry per CDR3 protein. The sample has approximately 500,000 distinct CDR3 sequences; 16% are singletons. The chain employs TRBV27 and TRBJ2-1, with TRBD2 matching 8 bases. Specimen: CD8+ T cells from PBMCs. This sequence originates from a human donor in good health (CMV status not recorded). Some clones in this sample may be carry-over from other donors' samples. This CDR3 is CASSSGGGAYNEQFF. CDR3 bases: TGTGCCAGCAGCTCCGGGGGGGGGGCGTACAATGAGCAGTTCTTC.